The next 27 T cell receptor beta chains were all read from a single sample in a study of shared clonotypes between healthy human individuals. TCRdb's copy holds only in-frame clones and misses some; the assay was immunoSEQ multiplex PCR. The data contain about 92,000 clones, approximately 63% of them singletons. The source material was memory CD8+ T cells sorted from blood. Subset in this sample: CD45RO+ cells pooled with CCR7-negative TemRA cells. The receptors were sampled from a man under 40 in good health.

J is TRBJ2-1 and V is TRBV9; 9 bases line up with TRBD2. The CDR3 consists of 16 residues. Germline-derived CDR1 and CDR2 are SGDLS and YYNGEE. V lost 1 base to trimming and J lost 6 bases; unmatched junction nucleotides: 8. CDR3 bases: TGTGCCAGCAGCGTAAATCCTAGCGGGACGGGCAATGAGCAGTTCTTC. Translating it yields CASSVNPSGTGNEQFF.

This clone was picked up a small number of times. The chain recombines TRBV2 with TRBJ2-7; 7 bases line up with TRBD2. Germline V gene lookup returns CDR1 SNHLY and CDR2 FYNNEI. The CDR3 extends over 15 amino acids. J was trimmed by 1 base and V by 7 bases; bases with no gene match: 10. The CDR3 region is CASNVGLAASYEQYF. The CDR3 DNA follows: TGTGCCAGCAACGTCGGGCTAGCGGCTTCCTACGAGCAGTACTTC.

The V call is TRBV5-5, the J call TRBJ1-1; D not certain. Between the trimmed V and J ends, which lost 7 bases and 1 base, there was a span of 17 bases. Germline V gene sequence: CDR1 SGHKS, CDR2 YYEKEE (reference sequence). This CDR3 has 15 residues. The CDR3 DNA reads as TGTGCCAGCGTGCTTTATCCAGCAGGGAACACTGAAGCTTTCTTT. Protein product: CASVLYPAGNTEAFF.

The chain is built from TRBV11-2 and TRBJ2-1, with 9 bases aligning to TRBD2. Per germline, CDR1 SGHAT and CDR2 FQNNGV. Trimming removed 0 bases from V and 12 bases from J; junction bases left unmatched: 6. The CDR3 sequence is 14 residues long. Here the CDR3 reads CASSLDRWGLAQFF. Written as DNA, the CDR3 is TGTGCCAGCAGCTTAGACCGATGGGGACTAGCGCAGTTCTTC. Looking up the rest from reference TRBV11-2 and TRBJ2-1 gives the full variable domain: EAGVAQSPRYKIIEKRQSVAFWCNPISGHATLYWYQQILGQGPKLLIQFQNNGVVDDSQLPKDRFSAERLKGVDSTLKIQPAKLEDSAVYLCASSLDRWGLAQFFGPGTRLTVL.

The chain is built from TRBV19 and TRBJ2-1; D might be TRBD1 (6 bases). Germline V CDR1 and CDR2: LNHDA, SQIVND (reference sequence). The V and J ends lost 4 bases and 0 bases respectively, with 10 bases between them. The CDR3 is made up of 15 amino acids. The CDR3 here is CASSNTGYSYNEQFF. In DNA, the CDR3 is TGTGCCAGTAGTAACACAGGGTACTCCTACAATGAGCAGTTCTTC.

This sequence joins TRBV6-1 and TRBJ1-5; D might be TRBD1 (6 bases). Per the germline V gene, CDR1 is MNHNS and CDR2 is SASEGT. V dropped 4 bases and J dropped 5 bases, with 9 bases sitting between them. This CDR3 is built from 13 residues. CDR3 bases: TGTGCCAGCAGTGGGGGGCCTTATCAGCCCCAGCATTTT. This codes for CASSGGPYQPQHF.

This clone was seen a single time. This sequence joins TRBV27 and TRBJ2-7, with D possibly matching TRBD2 (5 bases). There are 15 residues in the CDR3. Trimming took off 5 bases at V and 4 bases at J, with 18 bases between the two ends. Germline CDR1 reads MNHEY; CDR2 reads SMNVEV (reference sequence). The CDR3 DNA reads as TGTGCCAGCAGTGGGGTAGCGAGTTTTGGGTACGAGCAGTACTTC. This gives the protein CASSGVASFGYEQYF.

This clone turned up a few times. The gene calls are TRBV7-9 and TRBJ2-1, with 7 bases lining up with TRBD2. Looked up from germline, CDR1 is SEHNR and CDR2 is FQNEAQ (reference sequence). The CDR3 loop spans 14 amino acids. The ends lost 0 bases at V and 8 bases at J; junction bases unmatched: 4. The chain's CDR3 is CASSLAGGDDEQFF. CDR3 bases: TGTGCCAGCAGCTTAGCGGGAGGGGATGATGAGCAGTTCTTC.

The chain carries TRBV25-1 and TRBJ2-3; D is undetermined. CDR1 and CDR2 (germline): MGHDK, SYGVNS. Trimming removed 1 base from V and 3 bases from J, with 2 bases in between. The CDR3 spans 12 residues. In DNA form, the CDR3 reads TGTGCCAGCAGTGAATGGACAGATACGCAGTATTTT. This gives the protein CASSEWTDTQYF.

The CDR3 DNA sequence: TGCAGCGTTGAAGCCGTGGGGCTAGCGGTGAATGAGCAGTTCTTC. It encodes CSVEAVGLAVNEQFF. This chain uses TRBV29-1 with TRBJ2-1, with 7 bases fitting TRBD2. Trimming cost V 1 base and J 7 bases; bases outside gene matches: 10. Germline-derived CDR1 and CDR2 are SQVTM and ANQGSEA. The CDR3 is 15 amino acids.

The chain carries TRBV5-1 and TRBJ2-3; a weak D match, TRBD1 (5 bases). The CDR3 is made up of 14 amino acids. Germline CDR1 and CDR2: SGHRS and YFSETQ. V was shortened by 6 bases and J by 4 bases, with 15 bases between the two germline ends. For the CDR3, the DNA is TGCGCCAGCACCCCTCGGGCAGGGTCAGATACGCAGTATTTT. This codes for CASTPRAGSDTQYF.

This clone has at least ten counts. The chain has TRBV10-3 and TRBJ2-7; unclear D gene. This CDR3 contains 15 residues. Per germline, CDR1 ENHRY and CDR2 SYGVKD. V lost 3 bases, J lost 0 bases, and 12 bases lay in between. CDR3 loop: CAISDPIVVSYEQYF. CDR3 sequence (DNA): TGTGCCATCAGTGATCCCATCGTAGTCTCCTACGAGCAGTACTTC.

V gene TRBV5-5 combines with J gene TRBJ2-5; D possibly corresponds to TRBD1 (6 bases). V lost 0 bases to trimming and J lost 7 bases, with 7 bases between them. Germline CDR1 reads SGHKS; CDR2 reads YYEKEE (reference sequence). The CDR3 loop spans 12 amino acids. CDR3 DNA: TGTGCCAGCAGCTTGGACAGGGCGACCCAGTACTTC. This sequence encodes CASSLDRATQYF. The full variable domain, in which reference TRBV5-5 and TRBJ2-5 provide the parts outside the CDR3, is DAGVTQSPTHLIKTRGQQVTLRCSPISGHKSVSWYQQVLGQGPQFIFQYYEKEERGRGNFPDRFSARQFPNYSSELNVNALLLGDSALYLCASSLDRATQYFGPGTRLLVL.

The V call is TRBV6-5, the J call TRBJ1-2; 7 bases are a match to TRBD1. V lost 4 bases to trimming and J lost 2 bases; unmatched junction nucleotides: 10. This CDR3 is built from 16 residues. Germline values: CDR1 MNHEY, CDR2 SVGAGI. The CDR3 coding sequence is TGTGCCAGCAGTTTCCGAGACAGGGCCAAGAACTATGGCTACACCTTC. Translating it yields CASSFRDRAKNYGYTF.

The chain uses TRBV27 and TRBJ1-5; TRBD1 might be the D (5 bases). Germline V gene lookup returns CDR1 MNHEY and CDR2 SMNVEV (reference sequence). The V end was cut by 1 base, the J end by 0 bases, with 10 bases between. CDR3 length equals 16 residues. Written as DNA, the CDR3 is TGTGCCAGCAGTTTATTGGGACCGGGTAGCAATCAGCCCCAGCATTTT. It encodes CASSLLGPGSNQPQHF.

The rearrangement joins TRBV29-1 to TRBJ2-7; 7 positions agree with TRBD2. Germline-derived CDR1 and CDR2 are SQVTM and ANQGSEA. V dropped 6 bases and J dropped 3; count of bases not matched to a gene: 11. CDR3 length: 14 amino acids. CDR3 nucleotides: TGCAGCGTAGTACGGGAGGTTGGGGACTACGAGCAGTACTTC. Its protein product is CSVVREVGDYEQYF.

This clone was seen more than once but under ten times. The chain joins TRBV19 to TRBJ2-1, with D perhaps matching TRBD1 or TRBD2 (5 bases each). This CDR3 region has 13 residues. Germline V lookup: CDR1 LNHDA, CDR2 SQIVND (reference sequence). Trimming took 4 bases from V and 3 from J, leaving 7 bases between them. DNA for the CDR3: TGTGCCAGTAGTACGAGGGGCTACAATGAGCAGTTCTTC. Its protein is CASSTRGYNEQFF. The full variable domain, its missing parts supplied by reference TRBV19 and TRBJ2-1, is DGGITQSPKYLFRKEGQNVTLSCEQNLNHDAMYWYRQDPGQGLRLIYYSQIVNDFQKGDIAEGYSVSREKKESFPLTVTSAQKNPTAFYLCASSTRGYNEQFFGPGTRLTVL.

J is TRBJ1-5 and V is TRBV4-2; the match to TRBD1 covers 7 bases. V shed 4 bases, J shed 5 bases, and the junction held 8 bases outside the gene matches. CDR1 is LGHNA and CDR2 is YNFKEQ in the germline V gene. CDR3 size: 15 residues. This chain's CDR3 is CASSPGQRSDQPQHF. The DNA of the CDR3 is TGTGCCAGCAGCCCGGGACAGCGGTCCGATCAGCCCCAGCATTTT.

The chain combines TRBV2 with TRBJ1-3; D remains ambiguous. CDR3 length: 14 residues. V was trimmed by 6 bases and J by 2 bases, leaving 11 bases between them. Per germline, CDR1 SNHLY and CDR2 FYNNEI. CDR3 DNA sequence: TGTGCCAGCAGCACATCGGCGACTGGAAACACCATATATTTT. Amino acids: CASSTSATGNTIYF.

The rearrangement links TRBV28 to TRBJ1-2, with TRBD1 as a possible D gene (5 bases). Germline V gives CDR1 MDHEN, CDR2 SYDVKM. The CDR3 contains 14 residues. The V end was cut by 3 bases, the J end by 2 bases, with 10 bases between. This CDR3 is CASSFGTANYGYTF. CDR3 nucleotides: TGTGCCAGCAGTTTTGGGACCGCGAACTATGGCTACACCTTC.

The chain couples TRBV29-1 to TRBJ1-2; D is possibly TRBD1 (6 bases). CDR1 is SQVTM, CDR2 ANQGSEA, per germline. V lost 7 bases and J lost 3, with 15 bases in between. The CDR3 runs 13 residues. The CDR3 spells CSAHNGGDYGYTF. The CDR3 bases are TGCAGCGCCCACAACGGGGGCGACTATGGCTACACCTTC.

This clone was counted at least ten times. This may come from a read error, since a much larger clone is one base off. Other DNA sequences within the sample encode an identical CDR3. The chain has TRBV28 and TRBJ2-2; D is unclear. This CDR3 region has 12 residues. Per germline, CDR1 MDHEN and CDR2 SYDVKM. V was cut by 1 base and J by 7 bases, with 4 bases left in between. CDR3 amino acids: CASSLYGGELFF. In DNA form, the CDR3 reads TGTGCCAGCAGTTTATACGGCGGGGAGCTGTTTTTT.

This clone was recorded a few times. The rearrangement joins TRBV27 to TRBJ2-7; 9 bases fit TRBD1. CDR1 is MNHEY and CDR2 is SMNVEV in the germline V gene (reference sequence). The length of the CDR3 is 13 residues. Unmatched junction bases numbered 4, after V lost 5 bases and J lost 5 bases. CDR3 in amino acids: CASSLDRGNEQYF. CDR3 DNA: TGTGCCAGCAGTCTCGACAGGGGGAACGAGCAGTACTTC.

The chain employs TRBV11-3 and TRBJ2-7, with 8 bases lining up with TRBD2. The V gene's germline CDR1 is SGHNT and CDR2 YENEEA. V dropped 5 bases and J dropped 2; count of bases not matched to a gene: 8. The CDR3 consists of 15 residues. The CDR3 region has the DNA TGTGCCAGCAGCCCCACGGGAGGGAGTCCCTACGAGCAGTACTTC. This encodes CASSPTGGSPYEQYF.

The V and J genes are TRBV29-1 and TRBJ2-3; 9 nucleotides match TRBD2. Trimming at V came to 7 bases and at J to 2 bases, leaving 4 bases not matched to a gene. CDR1 and CDR2 (germline): SQVTM, ANQGSEA. The CDR3 is made up of 13 amino acids. The CDR3 sequence is CSGLAGTTDTQYF. CDR3 in DNA: TGCAGCGGGCTAGCGGGAACCACAGATACGCAGTATTTT.

V usage is TRBV5-1 and J usage is TRBJ2-2; 7 bases align to TRBD1. Trimming cost V 0 bases and J 1 base; bases outside gene matches: 0. The V gene's germline CDR1 is SGHRS and CDR2 YFSETQ. The length of the CDR3 is 15 residues. The CDR3 DNA reads as TGCGCCAGCAGCTTGGGGGACAGGAACACCGGGGAGCTGTTTTTT. Translated, it gives CASSLGDRNTGELFF.

CDR3 sequence: CASSSVGELFF. CDR3 in DNA: TGTGCCAGCAGCTCCGTCGGGGAGCTGTTTTTT. The V and J genes are TRBV5-5 and TRBJ2-2; D not certain. The CDR3 sequence is 11 residues long. CDR1 and CDR2 (germline): SGHKS, YYEKEE (reference sequence). V lost 3 bases, J lost 7 bases, and 4 bases lay in between.